What follows are 31 T cell receptor beta chains derived from one specimen sequenced in a study of shared clonotypes between healthy human individuals. Assay: immunoSEQ multiplex PCR; the TCRdb copy retains only in-frame clones and omits some. Found here are hundreds of thousands of clones, around three quarters of them singletons; the top ten hold around 2%. Sequencing was performed on memory CD4+ T cells sorted from blood. The sample's subset: CD45RA-negative fraction. These receptors came from a woman aged 30 to 39 in good health.

The gene calls are TRBV19 and TRBJ1-2; D call uncertain. CDR3 length: 13 amino acids. V gave up 3 bases and J gave up 4 bases, with 9 bases separating them. Germline CDR1 and CDR2: LNHDA and SQIVND (reference sequence). The CDR3 reads CASSMRGSYGYTF. The CDR3 DNA reads as TGTGCCAGTAGTATGAGAGGTTCCTATGGCTACACCTTC. Supplemented by reference TRBV19 and TRBJ1-2, the full variable domain reads DGGITQSPKYLFRKEGQNVTLSCEQNLNHDAMYWYRQDPGQGLRLIYYSQIVNDFQKGDIAEGYSVSREKKESFPLTVTSAQKNPTAFYLCASSMRGSYGYTFGSGTRLTVV.

V usage is TRBV5-1 and J usage is TRBJ2-7, with 12 bases fitting TRBD2. In germline, CDR1 is SGHRS, CDR2 YFSETQ. Trimming at V came to 4 bases and at J to 6 bases, leaving 26 bases not matched to a gene. The CDR3 covers 21 residues. In DNA, the CDR3 is TGCGCCAGCAGCGCCTTCGGGACTAGCGGGTTTAACTCCCCCCAACGAGGCGAGCAGTACTTC. Translated: CASSAFGTSGFNSPQRGEQYF.

Details on this clone: A read error likely explains this, since a far larger clone differs by one base. This chain links TRBV11-2 with TRBJ2-6; D is undetermined. Germline values: CDR1 SGHAT, CDR2 FQNNGV. This CDR3 region has 12 residues. CDR3 protein: CASSLIGNVLIF. The CDR3 nucleotides read TGTGCCAGCAGCTTAATAGGAAATGTCCTGATTTTC.

The V and J genes are TRBV28 and TRBJ2-3; no clear D. This CDR3 has 14 residues. V lost 2 bases and J 2 bases, leaving 8 bases between the germline ends. CDR1 is MDHEN and CDR2 is SYDVKM in the germline V gene. Here the CDR3 DNA reads TGTGCCAGCAGTTTAGTAGGATACACAGATACGCAGTATTTT. The encoded protein is CASSLVGYTDTQYF.

The V call is TRBV23-1, the J call TRBJ2-1, with unresolved D. TRBV23-1 falls under the ORF class, with uncertain function. Trimming shortened V by 4 bases and J by 15 bases, and 13 bases separated the two germline ends. There are 11 residues in the CDR3. CDR3 amino acids: CASSRGSLGFF. The CDR3 DNA is TGCGCCAGCAGTCGGGGATCCCTGGGGTTCTTC.

This clone turned up a few times. The chain uses TRBV7-2 and TRBJ1-4; D may be TRBD1 (6 bases). Germline CDR1 SGHTA, CDR2 FQGNSA. This CDR3 region has 12 residues. Trimming removed 5 bases at V and 8 bases at J, with 9 bases between. CDR3 loop: CASSGQREKLFF. CDR3 nucleotide sequence: TGTGCCAGCAGCGGACAGCGCGAAAAACTGTTTTTT.

Remarks on this clone: The same CDR3 arises from other DNA sequences in this sample as well. This chain connects TRBV5-4 to TRBJ1-1; weak D call: TRBD1 (5 bases). The ends were cut back, 2 bases at V and 4 bases at J, with 9 bases in the middle. This CDR3 contains 13 residues. Germline CDR1 reads SGHNT; CDR2 reads YYREEE (reference sequence). The CDR3 sequence is CASSLQEGTEAFF. In nucleotides, the CDR3 is TGTGCCAGCAGCTTACAGGAGGGCACTGAAGCTTTCTTT.

This chain connects TRBV28 to TRBJ2-1, with 9 bases aligning to TRBD2. V lost 5 bases, J lost 2 bases, and 7 bases stayed unmatched. The CDR3 covers 16 residues. The germline CDR1 and CDR2 sequences are MDHEN and SYDVKM. This chain's CDR3 is CASSETERGAYNEQFF. The CDR3 nucleotides read TGTGCCAGCAGTGAGACAGAGCGGGGGGCCTACAATGAGCAGTTCTTC.

This clone was detected many times. Within the sample, other DNA sequences also encode this same CDR3. The chain recombines TRBV4-1 with TRBJ1-5, with D uncertain. There are 14 residues in the CDR3. V lost 0 bases to trimming and J lost 1 base, with 4 bases between them. Germline CDR1 reads MGHRA; CDR2 reads YSYEKL. The CDR3 bases are TGCGCCAGCAGCCAAGATCACAGCAATCAGCCCCAGCATTTT. Protein product: CASSQDHSNQPQHF.

The chain recombines TRBV6-1 with TRBJ1-1, with TRBD1 identical over 9 bases. J lost 2 bases, V lost 5 bases, and 6 bases had no gene match. The germline V gene encodes CDR1 MNHNS and CDR2 SASEGT. CDR3 length: 15 amino acids. The CDR3 protein is CASSSRDRANTEAFF. Written as DNA, the CDR3 is TGTGCCAGCAGTAGCCGGGACAGGGCCAACACTGAAGCTTTCTTT.

The rearrangement links TRBV7-9 to TRBJ2-3; possibly TRBD2 for D (6 bases). The CDR3 runs to 16 residues. V lost 7 bases to trimming and J lost 2 bases, with 19 bases between them. Germline V gene data show CDR1 as SEHNR and CDR2 as FQNEAQ (reference sequence). CDR3 nucleotide sequence: TGTGCCAGCACTAACGGAGTGGCGGGGTTCACAGATACGCAGTATTTT. Encoded protein: CASTNGVAGFTDTQYF.

This chain joins TRBV11-1 and TRBJ2-5; TRBD2 matches 13 bases. CDR1 SGHAT and CDR2 FQDESV come from the germline V gene (reference sequence). Losses at the gene ends were 7 bases for V and 3 bases for J; bases not matched to a gene: 8. The length of the CDR3 is 16 residues. Written as DNA, the CDR3 is TGTGCCAGCACCGTCGGACTAGCGGGAGTGGAAGAGACCCAGTACTTC. Residues: CASTVGLAGVEETQYF.

The genes are TRBV2 and TRBJ1-1; D ambiguous. CDR1 and CDR2 from the germline V gene are SNHLY and FYNNEI. The CDR3 consists of 11 residues. The V and J ends lost 5 bases and 5 bases respectively, with 6 bases between them. CDR3 loop: CASSPRTEAFF. The CDR3 nucleotides read TGTGCCAGCAGTCCCAGGACTGAAGCTTTCTTT.

The V call is TRBV5-6, the J call TRBJ1-2, with D tentatively TRBD1 (5 bases). The germline V gene encodes CDR1 SGHDT and CDR2 YYEEEE. With 5 bases removed from V and 4 bases from J, the gap between germline ends came to 9 bases. The CDR3 runs to 12 residues. The CDR3 DNA reads TGTGCCAGCAGTCGCGACAGCTATGGCTACACCTTC. Its translation is CASSRDSYGYTF.

V usage is TRBV29-1 and J usage is TRBJ1-2, with TRBD1 identical over 7 bases. Germline CDR1 is SQVTM and CDR2 is ANQGSEA. V trimming: 4 bases; J trimming: 5 bases; junction bases outside the gene matches: 10. This CDR3 region has 14 residues. The CDR3 sequence is CSVGTGQKTYGYTF. The DNA for the CDR3 is TGCAGCGTTGGGACAGGACAAAAAACTTATGGCTACACCTTC.

This clone was detected only once. The rearrangement joins TRBV11-2 to TRBJ2-7, with D perhaps matching TRBD1 or TRBD2 (5 bases each). The CDR3 has 14 amino acids. Trimming took 1 base from V and 3 from J, leaving 10 bases between them. Germline V gene data show CDR1 as SGHAT and CDR2 as FQNNGV. The CDR3 here is CASSLVRDGYEQYF. CDR3 DNA sequence: TGTGCCAGCAGCTTAGTGAGGGACGGCTACGAGCAGTACTTC.

This clone has more than one count but fewer than ten. The CDR3: CASSAGGNSYEQYF. The CDR3 DNA sequence: TGTGCCAGCAGCGCGGGAGGGAATTCCTACGAGCAGTACTTC. The chain couples TRBV5-4 to TRBJ2-5; TRBD2 aligns across 9 bases. The DNA end lines up better with TRBJ2-7; the J call may be wrong. The length of the CDR3 is 14 residues. Germline lookup yields CDR1 SGHNT and CDR2 YYREEE (reference sequence).

This clone was counted a single time. The chain uses TRBV29-1 and TRBJ2-2, with D possibly being TRBD1 (6 bases). The CDR3 is made up of 13 amino acids. Germline loops: CDR1 SQVTM, CDR2 ANQGSEA. Trimming shortened V by 7 bases and J by 7 bases, and 16 bases separated the two germline ends. The CDR3 sequence: CSAVWGLGGELFF. CDR3 bases: TGCAGCGCCGTGTGGGGGCTCGGCGGGGAGCTGTTTTTT.

The chain joins TRBV27 to TRBJ1-4; 7 bases are shared with TRBD1. Germline V lookup: CDR1 MNHEY, CDR2 SMNVEV (reference sequence). This CDR3 region has 14 residues. V gave up 9 bases and J gave up 4 bases; unmatched junction bases: 8. DNA of the CDR3: TGTGCCAGTTCGAGGGGACAGATTAATGAAAAACTGTTTTTT. Protein product: CASSRGQINEKLFF.

The chain joins TRBV7-9 to TRBJ2-1; 8 nucleotides align to TRBD2. Losses at the gene ends were 10 bases for V and 4 bases for J; bases not matched to a gene: 9. Germline assignment: CDR1 SEHNR and CDR2 FQNEAQ (reference sequence). This CDR3 is built from 14 residues. The CDR3 protein is CAILLASGYNEQFF. DNA of the CDR3: TGTGCCATCTTACTGGCTAGCGGGTACAATGAGCAGTTCTTC.

This chain uses TRBV6-5 with TRBJ2-7; D unclear. The CDR3 is 15 amino acids. The V end was cut by 4 bases, the J end by 7 bases, with 20 bases between. Germline CDR1 MNHEY, CDR2 SVGAGI. CDR3 bases: TGTGCCAGCAGTTTATACAGTGCGCCGACGAGGGAGCAGTACTTC. It encodes CASSLYSAPTREQYF.

The chain combines TRBV30 with TRBJ1-1; the D gene is possibly TRBD1 (6 bases). V lost 2 bases and J 4 bases, leaving 20 bases between the germline ends. Germline CDR1 is GTSNPN and CDR2 is SVGIG (reference sequence). The CDR3 contains 16 residues. Written as DNA, the CDR3 is TGTGCCTGGAGTATAAACAGGGCGGGTGGGGTCACTGAAGCTTTCTTT. Protein sequence: CAWSINRAGGVTEAFF.

The rearrangement joins TRBV6-5 to TRBJ2-7; the match to TRBD1 covers 7 bases. The CDR3 is made up of 13 amino acids. V lost 4 bases and J lost 2; bases outside the gene matches: 2. CDR1 and CDR2 from the germline V gene are MNHEY and SVGAGI. CDR3 DNA: TGTGCCAGCAGTTGGACAGGTACCTACGAGCAGTACTTC. It translates to CASSWTGTYEQYF.

The genes are TRBV11-2 and TRBJ2-3; D not certain. CDR1 is SGHAT and CDR2 is FQNNGV in the germline V gene. V was clipped by 5 bases and J by 2 bases, with 14 bases between them. CDR3 length: 15 residues. The CDR3 DNA follows: TGTGCCAGCAGCCGCACGTGGGCGGCCACAGATACGCAGTATTTT. Protein: CASSRTWAATDTQYF.

This clone turned up a few times. Other nucleotide sequences from this sample produce the same CDR3. CDR3: CASKNLAGAYEQYF. The CDR3 bases are TGTGCCAGCAAGAATTTAGCGGGAGCCTACGAGCAGTACTTC. The chain employs TRBV11-2 and TRBJ2-7, with TRBD2 identical over 9 bases. The CDR3 covers 14 residues. The J segment lost 2 bases and the V segment lost 7 bases, leaving 6 bases of the junction unmatched. Germline CDR1 and CDR2: SGHAT and FQNNGV.

This clone was recorded once. V and J are TRBV19 and TRBJ1-1; a weak D match, TRBD1 (5 bases). CDR3 length: 13 residues. Trimming removed 4 bases at V and 4 bases at J, with 10 bases between. Germline assignment: CDR1 LNHDA and CDR2 SQIVND (reference sequence). The CDR3 DNA reads TGTGCCAGTAGTACCACCCAGGGCACTGAAGCTTTCTTT. Translating it yields CASSTTQGTEAFF. The entire variable domain, with the rest obtained from reference TRBV19 and TRBJ1-1, is as follows: DGGITQSPKYLFRKEGQNVTLSCEQNLNHDAMYWYRQDPGQGLRLIYYSQIVNDFQKGDIAEGYSVSREKKESFPLTVTSAQKNPTAFYLCASSTTQGTEAFFGQGTRLTVV.

A single count supports this clone. Other nucleotide sequences in the sample specify the same CDR3. The chain joins TRBV6-5 to TRBJ1-5; TRBD1 is a possible D gene (5 bases). V lost 5 bases to trimming and J lost 3 bases, with 8 bases between them. Germline V CDR1 and CDR2: MNHEY, SVGAGI. The CDR3 runs to 13 residues. The DNA of the CDR3 is TGTGCCAGCAGTAGACAGATCAATCAGCCCCAGCATTTT. This codes for CASSRQINQPQHF.

J is TRBJ1-1 and V is TRBV6-1, with D possibly being TRBD1 (5 bases). The CDR3 sequence is 16 residues long. V lost 2 bases to trimming and J lost 5 bases, with 18 bases between them. Germline CDR1 is MNHNS and CDR2 is SASEGT. CDR3 amino acids: CASSELSRTPLTEAFF. The CDR3, as DNA: TGTGCCAGCAGTGAATTGAGCCGGACACCCCTAACTGAAGCTTTCTTT.

To note about this clone: A far larger clone lies a single base away; this is likely a read error. Other DNA sequences in the same sample also yield this CDR3. The chain uses TRBV7-3 and TRBJ2-1, with TRBD2 matching over 7 bases. CDR3 size: 15 residues. Germline V gene data show CDR1 as SGHTA and CDR2 as FQGTGA. J lost 0 bases, V lost 5 bases, and 4 bases had no gene match. CDR3 protein: CASSPQRDSYNEQFF. The CDR3 DNA follows: TGTGCCAGCAGCCCGCAGCGGGACTCCTACAATGAGCAGTTCTTC.

The gene calls are TRBV9 and TRBJ2-7, with TRBD1 matching over 10 bases. Germline CDR1 SGDLS, CDR2 YYNGEE. With V trimmed by 3 bases and J by 0 bases, 3 bases remained unmatched. The CDR3 runs 15 residues. In DNA, the CDR3 is TGTGCCAGCAGCGAGGGACAGGGGAGCTCCTACGAGCAGTACTTC. Its protein product is CASSEGQGSSYEQYF. The full variable domain, its missing parts supplied by reference TRBV9 and TRBJ2-7, is DSGVTQTPKHLITATGQRVTLRCSPRSGDLSVYWYQQSLDQGLQFLIQYYNGEERAKGNILERFSAQQFPDLHSELNLSSLELGDSALYFCASSEGQGSSYEQYFGPGTRLTVT.

The chain has TRBV6-5 and TRBJ1-2; a weak D match, TRBD1 (6 bases). The CDR3 sequence is 14 residues long. CDR1 MNHEY and CDR2 SVGAGI come from the germline V gene. V lost 5 bases to trimming and J lost 2 bases, with 12 bases between them. The CDR3 here is CASSPWTENYGYTF. The CDR3 bases are TGTGCCAGCAGTCCCTGGACAGAGAACTATGGCTACACCTTC.